These 28 T cell receptor beta chains were sequenced from one sample in a study of beta chain features in type 1 diabetes. Findings and caveats of the study: For Type 1 diabetes patients, all four CD4+ subsets carried TCRB CDR3s that were moderately but significantly shorter.

The whole isolated RNA underwent reverse transcription, so sequencing captured expressed TCRB transcripts. The table came from immunoSEQ multiplex PCR; TCRdb's copy has only in-frame clones and leaves some out. The sample yields around 260,000 clones, over 20% seen once. Antigens of these TCRs are unknown. Source material: naive CD4+ T cells from blood. The receptors shown here come from a middle-aged woman with type 1 diabetes.

V gene TRBV4-3 combines with J gene TRBJ2-5; D gene uncertain. This CDR3 spans 15 amino acids. The V gene's germline CDR1 is LGHNA and CDR2 YSLEER. V dropped 1 base and J dropped 4 bases, with 13 bases sitting between them. CDR3 nucleotide sequence: TGCGCCAGCAGCCAAGTTTCCGCGGCTGTAGAGACCCAGTACTTC. Its translation is CASSQVSAAVETQYF.

This clone was detected only a few times. This sample includes further DNA sequences coding for the same CDR3. This chain joins TRBV7-9 and TRBJ2-5, with D unclear. The V end was cut by 4 bases, the J end by 2 bases, with 2 bases between. CDR1 and CDR2 from the germline V gene are SEHNR and FQNEAQ (reference sequence). This CDR3 comprises 11 residues. DNA for the CDR3: TGTGCCAGCAGCTCACAAGAGACCCAGTACTTC. This encodes CASSSQETQYF.

This clone was detected only a few times. This CDR3 reads CASSGTSSSGNTIYF. The CDR3 DNA reads as TGTGCCAGCAGCGGAACATCTAGCTCTGGAAACACCATATATTTT. The chain links TRBV9 to TRBJ1-3, with D hard to call. The CDR3 totals 15 residues. Trimming left V 3 bases short and J 0 bases short, with 10 bases between. The V gene's germline CDR1 is SGDLS and CDR2 YYNGEE.

The chain uses TRBV7-3 and TRBJ2-1; 9 nucleotides align to TRBD2. Looked up from germline, CDR1 is SGHTA and CDR2 is FQGTGA. Trimming took 0 bases from V and 7 from J; bases not matched to a gene: 7. CDR3 length: 16 amino acids. CDR3 loop: CASSLTGSGSRNEQFF. CDR3 DNA sequence: TGTGCCAGCAGCTTAACGGGTAGCGGGAGTAGGAATGAGCAGTTCTTC.

The chain couples TRBV9 to TRBJ2-2, with TRBD1 matching 7 bases. The V gene end was trimmed by 4 bases and the J gene end by 4 bases; junction bases not matched to a gene: 7. This CDR3 has 15 residues. Looked up from germline, CDR1 is SGDLS and CDR2 is YYNGEE. The CDR3 spells CASSPTGTATGELFF. CDR3 bases: TGTGCCAGCAGCCCTACCGGGACAGCCACCGGGGAGCTGTTTTTT.

This chain links TRBV30 with TRBJ2-7; D is possibly TRBD1 (5 bases). The V end lost 3 bases, the J end lost 6 bases, and 15 bases lay between the germline ends. CDR1 GTSNPN and CDR2 SVGIG come from the germline V gene (reference sequence). This CDR3 spans 13 amino acids. The CDR3 loop reads CAWSYRAQGEQYF. DNA for the CDR3: TGTGCCTGGAGCTATAGGGCCCAGGGCGAGCAGTACTTC.

The gene calls are TRBV6-5 and TRBJ1-6; 7 bases match TRBD1. The CDR3 has 15 amino acids. V shed 2 bases and J 8 bases; nucleotides not matched to a gene: 6. CDR1 is MNHEY and CDR2 is SVGAGI in the germline V gene. The CDR3 loop is CASSYKGATDSPLHF. The CDR3 nucleotides read TGTGCCAGCAGTTACAAGGGGGCAACCGATTCACCCCTCCACTTT.

The CDR3 DNA reads TGTGCCAGCAGTGGAGGGCATTTGGGAAATCAGCCCCAGCATTTT. Its translation: CASSGGHLGNQPQHF. V usage is TRBV28 and J usage is TRBJ1-5; D gene ambiguous. V dropped 5 bases and J dropped 4 bases, with 15 bases sitting between them. CDR1 is MDHEN and CDR2 is SYDVKM in the germline V gene. There are 15 residues in the CDR3. Looking up the rest from reference TRBV28 and TRBJ1-5 gives the full variable domain: DVKVTQSSRYLVKRTGEKVFLECVQDMDHENMFWYRQDPGLGLRLIYFSYDVKMKEKGDIPEGYSVSREKKERFSLILESASTNQTSMYLCASSGGHLGNQPQHFGDGTRLSIL.

This clone has just a few counts. The chain is built from TRBV5-1 and TRBJ1-4; D is unclear. CDR3 length equals 14 residues. CDR1 is SGHRS and CDR2 is YFSETQ in the germline V gene. V was shortened by 0 bases and J by 8 bases, with 11 bases between the two germline ends. The CDR3 region has the DNA TGCGCCAGCAGCTTGGTAAACATCCGCGAAAAACTGTTTTTT. Protein: CASSLVNIREKLFF.

This clone was seen only a few times. The chain recombines TRBV5-1 with TRBJ2-1, with 9 bases aligning to TRBD2. This CDR3 comprises 17 residues. V was clipped by 0 bases and J by 5 bases; unmatched bases: 9. CDR1 and CDR2 (germline): SGHRS, YFSETQ. CDR3 bases: TGCGCCAGCAGCTTGGCCGGGTTAGCGGGGGCCAACAATGAGCAGTTCTTC. Translating it yields CASSLAGLAGANNEQFF. The whole variable domain, remainder taken from reference TRBV5-1 and TRBJ2-1, is KAGVTQTPRYLIKTRGQQVTLSCSPISGHRSVSWYQQTPGQGLQFLFEYFSETQRNKGNFPGRFSGRQFSNSRSEMNVSTLELGDSALYLCASSLAGLAGANNEQFFGPGTRLTVL.

This clone was seen more than once but under ten times. V gene TRBV5-6 combines with J gene TRBJ1-6, with TRBD1 as a possible D gene (5 bases). V was trimmed by 4 bases and J by 9 bases, leaving 14 bases between them. The CDR3 has 14 amino acids. Per the germline V gene, CDR1 is SGHDT and CDR2 is YYEEEE. The CDR3 DNA reads TGTGCCAGCAGCGTCCAGGGTGAAGGTTCACCCCTCCACTTT. Translation gives CASSVQGEGSPLHF.

This rearrangement joins TRBV2 to TRBJ1-5, with no clear D. V lost 3 bases to trimming and J lost 5 bases, with 8 bases between them. Germline CDR1 SNHLY, CDR2 FYNNEI. The CDR3 sequence is 13 residues long. The CDR3 bases are TGTGCCAGCAGTGAGGTACAGTATCAGCCCCAGCATTTT. It is translated as CASSEVQYQPQHF.

The chain carries TRBV27 and TRBJ2-1; no clear D. CDR3 length: 15 residues. Germline CDR1 is MNHEY and CDR2 is SMNVEV (reference sequence). V gave up 3 bases and J gave up 5 bases, with 14 bases separating them. The chain's CDR3 is CASSFVGRRNNEQFF. The DNA for the CDR3 is TGTGCCAGCAGTTTCGTCGGCAGGCGCAACAATGAGCAGTTCTTC.

The gene calls are TRBV25-1 and TRBJ2-3; D is ambiguous. The V and J ends lost 1 base and 6 bases respectively, with 11 bases between them. The CDR3 sequence is 14 residues long. Germline V CDR1 and CDR2: MGHDK, SYGVNS. As DNA, the CDR3 is TGTGCCAGCAGTGAATGGGCCAGCCCCGATACGCAGTATTTT. Protein sequence: CASSEWASPDTQYF.

The chain recombines TRBV2 with TRBJ2-1; D not certain. V lost 4 bases, J lost 5 bases, and 6 bases lay in between. The germline gives CDR1 SNHLY, CDR2 FYNNEI. CDR3 size: 12 residues. The chain's CDR3 is CASSVSDNEQFF. CDR3 coding DNA: TGTGCCAGCAGTGTGTCAGACAATGAGCAGTTCTTC.

This clone has only a few counts. The J gene is TRBJ1-6, the V gene TRBV10-3, with D perhaps matching TRBD1 (5 bases). The germline V gene encodes CDR1 ENHRY and CDR2 SYGVKD. CDR3 size: 16 residues. V was cut by 3 bases and J by 2 bases, with 11 bases left in between. This chain's CDR3 is CAISEGVGTYNSPLHF. The CDR3 coding sequence is TGTGCCATCAGTGAAGGGGTAGGAACCTATAATTCACCCCTCCACTTT.

This clone was picked up a small number of times. This rearrangement joins TRBV4-1 to TRBJ2-3, with 8 positions matching TRBD2. In germline, CDR1 is MGHRA, CDR2 YSYEKL. This CDR3 is 16 amino acids long. The trim removed 3 bases at V and 6 bases at J, leaving 11 bases unmatched. The CDR3 nucleotides are TGCGCCAGCAGCCAGCAAGCGGGGGCCTACTACGATACGCAGTATTTT. This encodes CASSQQAGAYYDTQYF.

The CDR3 sequence: CASSLGGGGTDTQYF. The DNA for the CDR3 is TGTGCCAGCAGCTTAGGAGGGGGCGGGACAGATACGCAGTATTTT. The chain is built from TRBV11-2 and TRBJ2-3; 7 nucleotides agree with TRBD1. This CDR3 comprises 15 residues. V gave up 1 base and J gave up 3 bases; unmatched junction bases: 4. Germline assignment: CDR1 SGHAT and CDR2 FQNNGV.

The sample holds a few counts of this clone. The V call is TRBV4-3, the J call TRBJ1-2, with 8 bases fitting TRBD1. CDR3 length: 14 amino acids. The V gene's germline CDR1 is LGHNA and CDR2 YSLEER. The V segment lost 4 bases and the J segment 4 bases; nucleotides outside the gene matches: 5. In nucleotides, the CDR3 is TGCGCCAGCAGCCTCGGGACAGGTCCCTATGGCTACACCTTC. It encodes CASSLGTGPYGYTF.

This clone was recorded only once. The CDR3 DNA sequence: TGTGCCATCAGTGAAAACAGGGATGAGTCACCCCTCCACTTT. Translation: CAISENRDESPLHF. The chain has TRBV10-3 and TRBJ1-6; possible D gene TRBD1, 6 bases. V gave up 3 bases and J gave up 10 bases, with 13 bases separating them. The germline V gene encodes CDR1 ENHRY and CDR2 SYGVKD. The CDR3 consists of 14 residues.

V and J are TRBV29-1 and TRBJ1-1; 9 positions match TRBD1. Trimming cost V 3 bases and J 4 bases; bases outside gene matches: 18. Germline V gives CDR1 SQVTM, CDR2 ANQGSEA. This CDR3 has 18 amino acids. DNA for the CDR3: TGCAGCGTTGAGGGGGTACAGGGGGCAAGTAGTTTCGGCACTGAAGCTTTCTTT. Protein: CSVEGVQGASSFGTEAFF. The full variable domain, completed using reference TRBV29-1 and TRBJ1-1, is SAVISQKPSRDICQRGTSLTIQCQVDSQVTMMFWYRQQPGQSLTLIATANQGSEATYESGFVIDKFPISRPNLTFSTLTVSNMSPEDSSIYLCSVEGVQGASSFGTEAFFGQGTRLTVV.

The genes are TRBV2 and TRBJ1-4, with D unclear. Germline V CDR1 and CDR2: SNHLY, FYNNEI. Trimming took off 2 bases at V and 13 bases at J, with 11 bases between the two ends. This CDR3 spans 12 amino acids. In DNA, the CDR3 is TGTGCCAGCAGTGAATGGGCCCCCCTACTGTTTTTT. Protein: CASSEWAPLLFF.

This clone was seen only a few times. The rearrangement uses TRBV13 and TRBJ1-2; the D gene is possibly TRBD1 (6 bases). The CDR3 extends over 14 amino acids. Germline CDR1 is PRHDT and CDR2 is FYEKMQ (reference sequence). V was cut by 8 bases and J by 5 bases, with 18 bases left in between. Here the CDR3 reads CASGGGGAGYGYTF. CDR3 nucleotide sequence: TGTGCCAGCGGCGGCGGGGGCGCGGGGTATGGCTACACCTTC. The full variable domain, rest sourced from reference TRBV13 and TRBJ1-2, is AAGVIQSPRHLIKEKRETATLKCYPIPRHDTVYWYQQGPGQDPQFLISFYEKMQSDKGSIPDRFSAQQFSDYHSELNMSSLELGDSALYFCASGGGGAGYGYTFGSGTRLTVV.

This clone turned up a few times. CDR3 residues: CASSPPGQGWNEQFF. CDR3 DNA sequence: TGTGCCAGCAGCCCTCCGGGACAGGGTTGGAATGAGCAGTTCTTC. The J gene is TRBJ2-1, the V gene TRBV7-9; 9 nucleotides line up with TRBD1. The CDR3 runs to 15 residues. Unmatched junction bases numbered 9, after V lost 5 bases and J lost 7 bases. CDR1 SEHNR and CDR2 FQNEAQ come from the germline V gene (reference sequence).

The V and J genes are TRBV7-2 and TRBJ1-6; D possibly corresponds to TRBD1 (5 bases). In germline, CDR1 is SGHTA, CDR2 FQGNSA. Deletions cut 5 bases from V and 14 bases from J, with 13 bases between. CDR3 size: 12 residues. In DNA, the CDR3 is TGTGCCAGCAGCCCGACAGATCTCACCCTCCACTTT. It is translated as CASSPTDLTLHF. Using reference TRBV7-2 and TRBJ1-6 for the parts outside the CDR3, the full variable domain is GAGVSQSPSNKVTEKGKDVELRCDPISGHTALYWYRQSLGQGLEFLIYFQGNSAPDKSGLPSDRFSAERTGGSVSTLTIQRTQQEDSAVYLCASSPTDLTLHFGNGTRLTVT.

The rearrangement links TRBV4-1 to TRBJ2-7; D not resolved. With 0 bases removed from V and 2 bases from J, the gap between germline ends came to 5 bases. The CDR3 runs 13 residues. CDR1 and CDR2 from the germline V gene are MGHRA and YSYEKL. CDR3 coding DNA: TGCGCCAGCAGCCAAGATCTCCCCTACGAGCAGTACTTC. It yields the protein CASSQDLPYEQYF.

The sample holds a few counts of this clone. The CDR3 DNA reads TGTGCCAGCAATGGACAGGGTTACAATGAGCAGTTCTTC. Translated: CASNGQGYNEQFF. This rearrangement joins TRBV2 to TRBJ2-1, with 8 positions matching TRBD1. CDR3 size: 13 residues. Looked up from germline, CDR1 is SNHLY and CDR2 is FYNNEI. After removal of 7 bases from V and 4 bases from J, the junction contained 3 bases not matched to a gene.

The rearrangement links TRBV18 to TRBJ2-1; 14 nucleotides agree with TRBD2. The CDR3 length is 16 residues. CDR1 KGHSH and CDR2 LQKENI come from the germline V gene. J was trimmed by 7 bases and V by 2 bases; bases with no gene match: 4. The CDR3, as DNA: TGTGCCAGCTCACCAGCTGGACTAGCGGGAGGAAATGAGCAGTTCTTC. Its translation: CASSPAGLAGGNEQFF. Drawing the rest from reference TRBV18 and TRBJ2-1, the complete variable domain is NAGVMQNPRHLVRRRGQEARLRCSPMKGHSHVYWYRQLPEEGLKFMVYLQKENIIDESGMPKERFSAEFPKEGPSILRIQQVVRGDSAAYFCASSPAGLAGGNEQFFGPGTRLTVL.